This TCR beta chain comes out of a study of blood T cell repertoires in COVID-19. Study overall: Acute-phase and convalescent COVID-19 samples originated in the United States, Italy and Spain. T cells, B-cell-depleted T cells, or PBMCs provided the cDNA or gDNA that served as material.

The V end lost 2 bases, the J end lost 2 bases, and 3 bases lay between the germline ends. This CDR3 comprises 12 residues. Assay: immunoSEQ multiplex PCR; the TCRdb copy retains only in-frame clones and omits some. The sample has about 100,000 clones; roughly nine tenths are singletons. The specimen sequenced was peripheral blood. This receptor was taken from a man aged 50-60 years with active COVID-19. V is TRBV12-3 or TRBV12-4 and J is TRBJ1-1; unclear D gene. The CDR3 DNA follows: TGTGCCAGCAGTTTATATAACACTGAAGCTTTCTTT. It is translated as CASSLYNTEAFF.